This T cell receptor (beta chain) derives from a study of T cell responses to AZD1222 COVID-19 vaccine. Regarding this clone: Its antigen is not known.

Study results and caveats: The donor group comprised mostly white British people and more females; the analysis possibly underestimated clonal diversity.

Assay: immunoSEQ multiplex PCR; the TCRdb copy retains only in-frame clones and omits some. The sample shows over 40,000 clones, 75% to 85% of them seen only once. The TCR was taken from an adult in good health. This sample comprised peripheral blood, obtained on day 0 of AZD1222 vaccination.

The CDR3 DNA sequence: TGTGCCAGCATGACGGTCTGGGGGGCACTTTACTCCTACGAGCAGTACTTC. It yields the protein CASMTVWGALYSYEQYF. V usage is TRBV28 and J usage is TRBJ2-7; the D gene could be TRBD1 or TRBD2 (6 bases each). V was trimmed by 7 bases and J by 0 bases, leaving 22 bases between them. The V gene's germline CDR1 is MDHEN and CDR2 SYDVKM. The CDR3 spans 17 residues.